This is a list of T cell receptor beta chains from one sample in a study of radiotherapy plus CTLA-4 blockade in lung cancer. Some clones are missing from TCRdb's copy, which holds only in-frame ones; the method was immunoSEQ multiplex PCR. The sample records some 62,000 clones, around 77% being singletons. Sequencing used peripheral blood, obtained from a patient treated with radiotherapy plus ipilimumab. These receptor sequences come from a human donor with non-small cell lung cancer who had a complete response to radiotherapy plus ipilimumab. Both conserved end residues are part of each CDR3. D genes are given only for firm matches. Clone size is not always given. Where it is, it says once, few, many or a class for expanded clones.

V: TRBV19
size: few
J: TRBJ1-3
D: TRBD1
DNA: TGTGCCAGTAGTATCCGTTCAGGGGGTGTTGGAAACACCATATATTTT
CDR3: CASSIRSGGVGNTIYF

V: TRBV10-3
size: NA
J: TRBJ1-2
D: TRBD1
DNA: TGTGCCATCACTAAACAGGGGGCATATGACTATGGCTACACCTTC
CDR3: CAITKQGAYDYGYTF

V: TRBV19
size: few
J: TRBJ2-1
D: TRBD1
DNA: TGTGCCAGTAGTATGGACAGGGGGCAGTTCTTC
CDR3: CASSMDRGQFF

V: TRBV2
size: NA
J: TRBJ2-1
D: NA
DNA: TGTGCCAGCAGTGAATTTTTTATGGGGACTAATGAGCAGTTCTTC
CDR3: CASSEFFMGTNEQFF

V: TRBV6-4
size: NA
J: TRBJ1-2
D: NA
DNA: TGTGCCAGCAGTGTTGGGGCAGGTTCTAACTATGGCTACACCTTC
CDR3: CASSVGAGSNYGYTF

V: TRBV6-4
size: NA
J: TRBJ1-1
D: NA
DNA: TGTGCCAGCAGTGCCGCGCCGGGGAACACTGAAGCTTTCTTT
CDR3: CASSAAPGNTEAFF

V: TRBV29-1
size: few
J: TRBJ1-2
D: TRBD1
DNA: TGCAGCGTTGGACAGGGGCAAGGCTATGGCTACACCTTC
CDR3: CSVGQGQGYGYTF

V: TRBV7-6
size: NA
J: TRBJ2-1
D: TRBD1
DNA: TGTGCCAGCAGCTCCGCCTTTCGACAGGGGGGAGGTGAGCAGTTCTTC
CDR3: CASSSAFRQGGGEQFF

V: TRBV19
size: NA
J: TRBJ2-1
D: NA
DNA: TGTGCCAGTAGTAGTGTAGACTCAAAAGGGAATGAGCAGTTCTTC
CDR3: CASSSVDSKGNEQFF

V: TRBV7-2
size: NA
J: TRBJ2-5
D: TRBD2
DNA: TGTGCCAGCAGCCCCCACAGCGGGGGCCAAGAGACCCAGTACTTC
CDR3: CASSPHSGGQETQYF

V: TRBV10-3
size: NA
J: TRBJ2-3
D: TRBD2
DNA: TGTGCCATCAGTGCCAGGGTTGGGACTAGCGCGGGTGTCTCGGGCACAGATACGCAGTATTTT
CDR3: CAISARVGTSAGVSGTDTQYF

V: TRBV4-1
size: NA
J: TRBJ2-5
D: TRBD2
DNA: TGCGCCAGCAGCCAACTACTAGCGTTAGGAGAGACCCAGTACTTC
CDR3: CASSQLLALGETQYF

V: TRBV11-2
size: NA
J: TRBJ2-7
D: NA
DNA: TGTGCCAGCAGCTTTTCTTCGGGCTACGAGCAGTACTTC
CDR3: CASSFSSGYEQYF

V: TRBV30
size: NA
J: TRBJ1-2
D: NA
DNA: TGTGCCTCGGACGTTGGCTACACCTTC
CDR3: CASDVGYTF

V: TRBV7-2
size: once
J: TRBJ1-2
D: NA
DNA: TGTGCCAGCAGCTTATACACAGCCGAAAATCACTACACCTTC
CDR3: CASSLYTAENHYTF

V: TRBV6-5
size: NA
J: TRBJ1-3
D: NA
DNA: TGTGCCAGCAGTGACACAGACACGAACACCATATATTTT
CDR3: CASSDTDTNTIYF

V: TRBV6-1
size: NA
J: TRBJ1-1
D: NA
DNA: TGTGCCAGCAGTTCCCTGGACAGGAACACTGAAGCTTTCTTT
CDR3: CASSSLDRNTEAFF

V: TRBV11-2
size: NA
J: TRBJ2-3
D: NA
DNA: TGTGCCAGCAGCCTCGACCGCCTAAGCACAGATACGCAGTATTTT
CDR3: CASSLDRLSTDTQYF

V: TRBV9
size: NA
J: TRBJ2-2
D: NA
DNA: TGTGCCAGCAGCGTAGGACAGCTGTCGAACACCGGGGAGCTGTTTTTT
CDR3: CASSVGQLSNTGELFF

V: TRBV6-1
size: NA
J: TRBJ2-5
D: TRBD2
DNA: TGTGCCAGCTTTTCGGGACTAGCGGGAGGGGAGACCCAGTACTTC
CDR3: CASFSGLAGGETQYF

V: TRBV20-1
size: NA
J: TRBJ1-4
D: NA
DNA: TGCAGTGCTAGTTCGGTTGAAAAACTGTTTTTT
CDR3: CSASSVEKLFF

V: TRBV7-9
size: NA
J: TRBJ1-2
D: TRBD1
DNA: TGTGCCAGCAGCGCCCCCGGGACAGGGGGCAGGTCCTATGGCTACACCTTC
CDR3: CASSAPGTGGRSYGYTF

V: TRBV11-2
size: NA
J: TRBJ1-2
D: NA
DNA: TGTGCCAGCAGCCCCGGTAGGGGATATGGCTACACCTTC
CDR3: CASSPGRGYGYTF

V: TRBV7-9
size: NA
J: TRBJ2-5
D: NA
DNA: TGTGCCAGCAGCTTAGACCTGAGCCAAGAGACCCAGTACTTC
CDR3: CASSLDLSQETQYF

V: TRBV7-9
size: NA
J: TRBJ1-2
D: NA
DNA: TGTGCCAGCAGCTTAGGCGGTGGCTACACCTTC
CDR3: CASSLGGGYTF

V: TRBV27
size: few
J: TRBJ2-7
D: NA
DNA: TGTGCCAGCAGTTTTCAAGGCTACGAGCAGTACTTC
CDR3: CASSFQGYEQYF

V: TRBV29-1
size: few
J: TRBJ2-7
D: NA
DNA: TGCAGCTCCGAAGACAATTCCTACGAGCAGTACTTC
CDR3: CSSEDNSYEQYF

V: TRBV19
size: NA
J: TRBJ1-2
D: TRBD1
DNA: TGTGCCAGTAGTCAGGACAGGGGGTTTAACTATGGCTACACCTTC
CDR3: CASSQDRGFNYGYTF

V: TRBV7-2
size: NA
J: TRBJ2-3
D: TRBD2
DNA: TGTGCCAGCAGCTCCCTAGCGGGGTACACAGATACGCAGTATTTT
CDR3: CASSSLAGYTDTQYF

V: TRBV6-6
size: NA
J: TRBJ2-2
D: TRBD1
DNA: TGTGCCAGCAGTCCGGGACAGGGTTCCGGGGAGCTGTTTTTT
CDR3: CASSPGQGSGELFF

V: TRBV5-4
size: NA
J: TRBJ1-2
D: NA
DNA: TGTGCCAGCAGCTTGTCGAGGGGCGATGGCTACACCTTC
CDR3: CASSLSRGDGYTF

V: TRBV18
size: once
J: TRBJ1-4
D: NA
DNA: TGTGCCAGCTCACCGTTTTCCACCAGGGATAATGAAAAACTGTTTTTT
CDR3: CASSPFSTRDNEKLFF

V: TRBV5-4
size: NA
J: TRBJ2-5
D: NA
DNA: TGTGCCAGCAGCTTGGGACAATCCCAGGGGGAGACCCAGTACTTC
CDR3: CASSLGQSQGETQYF

V: TRBV5-4
size: NA
J: TRBJ1-2
D: NA
DNA: TGTGCCAGCAGCTCGTTTGACAGACGCTATGGCTACACCTTC
CDR3: CASSSFDRRYGYTF

V: TRBV5-1
size: NA
J: TRBJ2-5
D: TRBD1
DNA: TGCGCCAGTGGTCCTCCGGGACAGAGTTTTGTCCAGTACTTC
CDR3: CASGPPGQSFVQYF

V: TRBV7-2
size: once
J: TRBJ2-3
D: TRBD2
DNA: TGTGCCAGCAGCAGAAGACTAGCGGGAGTGGGAGATACGCAGTATTTT
CDR3: CASSRRLAGVGDTQYF

V: TRBV7-9
size: NA
J: TRBJ1-1
D: NA
DNA: TGTGCCATATCAGGGGACACTGAAGCTTTCTTT
CDR3: CAISGDTEAFF

V: TRBV19
size: NA
J: TRBJ1-2
D: TRBD1
DNA: TGTGCCAGTAGTACACAGGGGTTCTATGGCTACACCTTC
CDR3: CASSTQGFYGYTF

V: TRBV4-1
size: NA
J: TRBJ1-5
D: TRBD1
DNA: TGCGCCAGCAGCCAATCGGGGACAGGGGGCAATCAGCCCCAGCATTTT
CDR3: CASSQSGTGGNQPQHF

V: TRBV5-1
size: NA
J: TRBJ2-7
D: NA
DNA: TGCGCCAGCAGCTTGGCCTCGGCGTCGGGACGAAGTCGGTACGAGCAGTACTTC
CDR3: CASSLASASGRSRYEQYF

V: TRBV7-2
size: NA
J: TRBJ1-2
D: TRBD1
DNA: TGTGCCAGCAGCTTAACGGGACAGGGGGCCGAGGGCTACACCTTC
CDR3: CASSLTGQGAEGYTF

V: TRBV7-9
size: NA
J: TRBJ2-2
D: TRBD2
DNA: TGTGCCAGCAGCTTAGGGGGACTATACTCGAACACCGGGGAGCTGTTTTTT
CDR3: CASSLGGLYSNTGELFF

V: TRBV7-2
size: NA
J: TRBJ2-5
D: NA
DNA: TGTGCCAGCAGCTTCGACAGTTACCAAGAGACCCAGTACTTC
CDR3: CASSFDSYQETQYF

V: TRBV19
size: NA
J: TRBJ2-7
D: NA
DNA: TGTGCCAGTAGTATAAAGGGCAGAACCTACGAGCAGTACTTC
CDR3: CASSIKGRTYEQYF

V: TRBV15
size: NA
J: TRBJ1-5
D: NA
DNA: TGTGCCACCAGCAGAGATGGGGAAAGCAATCAGCCCCAGCATTTT
CDR3: CATSRDGESNQPQHF

V: TRBV7-9
size: NA
J: TRBJ1-2
D: TRBD1
DNA: TGTGCCAGCAGCTTAGTGGGACAGGGTCACTACACCTTC
CDR3: CASSLVGQGHYTF

V: TRBV12-2
size: NA
J: TRBJ2-1
D: NA
DNA: TGTGCAAGTCGCTTACCCACGGGCAGCGACCCCACCTTTAGCTCCTACAATGAGCAGTTCTTC
CDR3: CASRLPTGSDPTFSSYNEQFF

V: TRBV11-2
size: NA
J: TRBJ1-5
D: NA
DNA: TGTGCCAGCAGCAAAGGGCCGTCGGGCAATCAGCCCCAGCATTTT
CDR3: CASSKGPSGNQPQHF

V: TRBV15
size: NA
J: TRBJ2-3
D: NA
DNA: TGTGCCACCAGCAGAGTGGGAGGAACAGATACGCAGTATTTT
CDR3: CATSRVGGTDTQYF

V: TRBV18
size: NA
J: TRBJ2-7
D: TRBD1
DNA: TGTGCCAGCTCACGCGACAGGGGAAGAAACGAGCAGTACTTC
CDR3: CASSRDRGRNEQYF

V: TRBV11-3
size: NA
J: TRBJ2-6
D: NA
DNA: TGTGCCAGCAGCTTAACAGGGTCGGGGGCCAACGTCCTGACTTTC
CDR3: CASSLTGSGANVLTF

V: TRBV18
size: few
J: TRBJ2-6
D: NA
DNA: TGTGCCAGCACGACGGCCTCTGGGGCCAACGTCCTGACTTTC
CDR3: CASTTASGANVLTF

V: TRBV6-5
size: NA
J: TRBJ1-1
D: TRBD1
DNA: TGTGCCAGCATCGTAACAGGGGTAGCTTTCTTT
CDR3: CASIVTGVAFF

V: TRBV5-4
size: NA
J: TRBJ2-5
D: TRBD2
DNA: TGTGCCAGCAGCCCCGAGGCGGGGGGGCGGGAGACCCAGTACTTC
CDR3: CASSPEAGGRETQYF

V: TRBV28
size: NA
J: TRBJ1-1
D: NA
DNA: TGTGCCAGCAGTTTGAAAGGTCCTGAAGCTTTCTTT
CDR3: CASSLKGPEAFF

V: TRBV19
size: NA
J: TRBJ2-7
D: NA
DNA: TGTGCCAGTAGTATAGCTACATGGGAGATATTTACGGCCCTCGTCTACGAGCAGTACTTC
CDR3: CASSIATWEIFTALVYEQYF

V: TRBV23-1
size: NA
J: TRBJ1-5
D: NA
DNA: TGCGCCAGCAGTCAAGCGGGGAATCAGCCCCAGCATTTT
CDR3: CASSQAGNQPQHF

V: TRBV7-9
size: NA
J: TRBJ2-6
D: NA
DNA: TGTGCCAGCAGCTTAATCAGGGACGGTGGGGCCAACGTCCTGACTTTC
CDR3: CASSLIRDGGANVLTF

V: TRBV15
size: NA
J: TRBJ2-2
D: TRBD2
DNA: TGTGCCACCAGCAGACCTCTAGCGGGAGGGCCCAATGCCGGGGAGCTGTTTTTT
CDR3: CATSRPLAGGPNAGELFF